The sequence of this TCR beta chain was determined in a study of T cells in Graves' hyperthyroidism and ophthalmopathy. The TCR beta CDR3 regions underwent amplification using RNA transcripts as the source. TCR CDR3 regions were first amplified by RT-PCR with HTBI primers. In TCRdb, the multiplex PCR reads were re-called with MiXCR into one record per CDR3 protein. The sample yields about 640,000 distinct CDR3 sequences, less than 25% seen once. Concerning this clonotype itself: What it binds is unknown.

The diagnostic basis comprised clinical symptoms, serum thyroxine and TRAb, thyroid ultrasound and orbital computed tomography. 10 ml fresh peripheral blood yielded the PBMCs. Study-wide findings and caveats: Model predictions of ophthalmopathy came a median around 6.5 months before onset. Blood also carried most thyroid clonotypes expanded above 0.001.

The CDR3 contains 16 residues. Germline loops: CDR1 MNHEY, CDR2 SVGAGI. J lost 3 bases, V lost 2 bases, and 6 bases had no gene match. This TCR was recovered from a man aged 30 to 39 with Graves' ophthalmopathy. This rearrangement joins TRBV6-5 to TRBJ2-5, with 10 bases identical to TRBD1. Sample: blood. The CDR3 reads CASSYTGQGRKETQYF. The DNA of the CDR3 is TGTGCCAGCAGTTACACGGGACAGGGGAGAAAAGAGACCCAGTACTTC.